The clone carrying this T cell receptor beta chain was recorded a few times. The target antigen is unknown. PCR employed 60 Vbeta and 13 Jbeta primers. Here immunoSEQ multiplex PCR was the method, and the copy in TCRdb shows in-frame clones only, minus some. There are approximately 82,000 clones in the sample; about a tenth occur only once, and approximately 25% lies in the top ten. Germline V gives CDR1 SGHRS, CDR2 YFSETQ. Germline trimming cut 1 base from V and 1 base from J; bases unmatched to any gene: 5. The CDR3 has 16 amino acids. This record comes from a study of cytomegalovirus exposure and HLA in healthy donors. Healthy bone marrow donors made up the donor group. Study-wide results and caveats: It was reported that TCR beta sequences correctly inferred the HLA-A and HLA-B alleles for most subjects. There were a few CMV-associated chains whose specificity for CMV antigens was confirmed in vitro. Later analysis indicated greater clonal expansion among HLA-associated TCR beta chains than among equally common other chains.

Source material: PBMCs. This chain connects TRBV5-1 to TRBJ1-1; 9 bases match TRBD1. This clonotype was sampled from a man aged 60 to 75 in good health and CMV-seropositive. The CDR3: CASSLSQGAGNTEAFF. The DNA of the CDR3 is TGCGCCAGCAGCTTGTCACAGGGGGCAGGGAACACTGAAGCTTTCTTT. The full variable domain, with the rest looked up from reference TRBV5-1 and TRBJ1-1, is KAGVTQTPRYLIKTRGQQVTLSCSPISGHRSVSWYQQTPGQGLQFLFEYFSETQRNKGNFPGRFSGRQFSNSRSEMNVSTLELGDSALYLCASSLSQGAGNTEAFFGQGTRLTVV.